These 28 T cell receptor beta chains share one sample of origin, sequenced in a study of identical twins. TCRdb re-called the 5' RACE reads through MiXCR, storing one row per CDR3 protein. The sample shows roughly 250,000 distinct CDR3 sequences, more than 12% of them seen only once. The sequenced material came from memory (CD45RO+) T cells sorted from blood. The receptors stem from a woman between 18 and 29 years old in good health.

This clonotype was observed a few times. The rearrangement joins TRBV29-1 to TRBJ2-3, with TRBD2 matching 13 bases. The germline V gene has CDR1 SQVTM and CDR2 ANQGSEA. J was trimmed by 2 bases and V by 6 bases; bases with no gene match: 5. CDR3 size: 15 residues. For the CDR3, the DNA is TGCAGCGTGCGACTAGCGGGGGGTCACACAGATACGCAGTATTTT. Its translation: CSVRLAGGHTDTQYF.

There are many counts of this clonotype. This chain uses TRBV20-1 with TRBJ2-3, with TRBD2 identical over 10 bases. Germline V gene data show CDR1 as DFQATT and CDR2 as SNEGSKA (reference sequence). Unmatched junction bases numbered 8, after V lost 3 bases and J lost 2 bases. The CDR3 loop spans 16 amino acids. CDR3 nucleotide sequence: TGCAGTGCTAGGCCTTTTGGACTAGCGGCCACAGATACGCAGTATTTT. Its protein product is CSARPFGLAATDTQYF.

This clonotype was detected many times. The chain has TRBV15 and TRBJ2-3; D gene unclear. The CDR3 extends over 13 amino acids. The V and J ends lost 1 base and 1 base respectively, with 3 bases between them. Germline V gives CDR1 LNHNV, CDR2 YYDKDF (reference sequence). The CDR3 coding sequence is TGTGCCACCAGCAGAGTGCGCACAGATACGCAGTATTTT. Translated, it gives CATSRVRTDTQYF.

A remark on this clonotype: The junction does not match germline at one end; this may be a read error. The chain combines TRBV10-3 with TRBJ1-2; D possibly corresponds to TRBD1 (6 bases). Germline CDR1 reads ENHRY; CDR2 reads SYGVKD. The CDR3 sequence is 12 residues long. The CDR3 DNA is TGTGCCGTCAGGAGACAGGAGGATGGCTACACCTTC. It is translated as CAVRRQEDGYTF.

The chain uses TRBV6-5 and TRBJ1-5, with D possibly matching TRBD1 (5 bases). V dropped 6 bases and J dropped 5 bases, with 14 bases sitting between them. Germline CDR1 is MNHEY and CDR2 is SVGAGI. The CDR3 covers 14 residues. The chain's CDR3 is CASRLGHGDQPQHF. The DNA for the CDR3 is TGTGCCAGCAGACTCGGACACGGCGATCAGCCCCAGCATTTT.

This clonotype was found many times. The rearrangement joins TRBV4-1 to TRBJ1-1, with D unclear. Between the trimmed V and J ends, which lost 5 bases and 1 base, there was a span of 11 bases. This CDR3 region has 14 residues. Germline CDR1 and CDR2: MGHRA and YSYEKL. This CDR3 reads CASSGILKNTEAFF. The CDR3 region has the DNA TGCGCCAGCAGCGGAATCCTGAAGAACACTGAAGCTTTCTTT.

This clonotype was found a few times. The chain is built from TRBV10-2 and TRBJ2-7, with 9 positions matching TRBD2. V lost 6 bases to trimming and J lost 4 bases; unmatched junction nucleotides: 7. Germline CDR1 is WSHSY and CDR2 is SAAADI. CDR3 size: 14 residues. The DNA of the CDR3 is TGCGCCAGCAGGTCCGGGGGACTAGCATACGAGCAGTACTTC. Its protein product is CASRSGGLAYEQYF.

V is TRBV6-5 and J is TRBJ2-7; a weak D match, TRBD1 (6 bases). The CDR3 covers 19 residues. In germline, CDR1 is MNHEY, CDR2 SVGAGI. V lost 2 bases to trimming and J lost 0 bases, with 23 bases between them. The CDR3 here is CASSYPRRTAIQSSYEQYF. CDR3 nucleotide sequence: TGTGCCAGCAGTTACCCCCGGAGGACAGCTATCCAAAGCTCCTACGAGCAGTACTTC.

This clonotype was recorded many times. This sequence joins TRBV12-3 or TRBV12-4 and TRBJ2-1, with TRBD1 identical over 7 bases. This CDR3 comprises 16 residues. V was pared by 6 bases and J by 0 bases, with 8 bases of the junction left unmatched. CDR3 protein: CASRPTGARSYNEQFF. CDR3 DNA: TGTGCCAGCAGACCCACAGGGGCTCGCTCCTACAATGAGCAGTTCTTC.

The V call is TRBV7-9, the J call TRBJ1-1; D unclear. V was pared by 2 bases and J by 2 bases, with 9 bases between. From germline, CDR1 is SEHNR and CDR2 FQNEAQ (reference sequence). CDR3 length equals 14 residues. CDR3 loop: CASSLQIFNTEAFF. The CDR3 DNA sequence: TGTGCCAGCAGCTTACAGATTTTTAACACTGAAGCTTTCTTT.

A few counts support this clonotype. The chain recombines TRBV29-1 with TRBJ2-1; 14 nucleotides agree with TRBD2. J gave up 3 bases and V 8 bases, and 12 bases lay outside the gene matches. The CDR3 has 17 amino acids. Germline V gives CDR1 SQVTM, CDR2 ANQGSEA. The CDR3: CSSKGLAGGQGYNEQFF. DNA of the CDR3: TGCAGCTCTAAAGGACTAGCGGGAGGCCAGGGCTACAATGAGCAGTTCTTC.

This chain joins TRBV5-6 and TRBJ2-5; maybe TRBD1 (5 bases). Germline V gene data show CDR1 as SGHDT and CDR2 as YYEEEE. Trimming took off 0 bases at V and 2 bases at J, with 11 bases between the two ends. The CDR3 loop spans 15 amino acids. CDR3 residues: CASSLVRTGQETQYF. The DNA of the CDR3 is TGTGCCAGCAGCTTGGTCCGAACAGGACAAGAGACCCAGTACTTC.

This clonotype has just a few counts. This sequence joins TRBV12-3 or TRBV12-4 and TRBJ2-5, with D perhaps matching TRBD1 or TRBD2 (6 bases each). The CDR3 totals 15 residues. Trimming shortened V by 3 bases and J by 2 bases, and 13 bases separated the two germline ends. The CDR3 coding sequence is TGTGCCAGCAGTTTGGGGGGCGTAGGGCAAGAGACCCAGTACTTC. Its translation: CASSLGGVGQETQYF.

This clonotype was seen many times. The rearrangement links TRBV2 to TRBJ2-1; 11 bases align to TRBD2. Germline assignment: CDR1 SNHLY and CDR2 FYNNEI. The CDR3 has 18 residues. V was pared by 0 bases and J by 4 bases, with 8 bases of the junction left unmatched. The CDR3 loop reads CASSEALLAGVPYNEQFF. The CDR3 bases are TGTGCCAGCAGTGAAGCCCTACTAGCGGGAGTACCGTACAATGAGCAGTTCTTC. Full variable domain (rest looked up from reference TRBV2 and TRBJ2-1): EPEVTQTPSHQVTQMGQEVILRCVPISNHLYFYWYRQILGQKVEFLVSFYNNEISEKSEIFDDQFSVERPDGSNFTLKIRSTKLEDSAMYFCASSEALLAGVPYNEQFFGPGTRLTVL.

This clonotype was counted at least ten times. The chain has TRBV7-3 and TRBJ2-1, with 8 bases matching TRBD2. This CDR3 comprises 15 residues. CDR1 SGHTA and CDR2 FQGTGA come from the germline V gene. V dropped 4 bases and J dropped 7; count of bases not matched to a gene: 9. The CDR3 loop reads CASSSAHGGGNEQFF. CDR3 sequence (DNA): TGTGCCAGCAGCTCTGCACACGGGGGGGGAAATGAGCAGTTCTTC.

This clonotype appeared many times. This chain uses TRBV14 with TRBJ2-3; 8 nucleotides line up with TRBD2. CDR1 SGHDN and CDR2 FVKESK come from the germline V gene. The CDR3 consists of 16 residues. V was clipped by 4 bases and J by 0 bases; unmatched bases: 6. The CDR3 loop is CASSLYRGGSTDTQYF. The CDR3 nucleotides are TGTGCCAGCAGCCTCTATCGGGGGGGAAGCACAGATACGCAGTATTTT.

The V gene is TRBV4-3, the J gene TRBJ2-2, with D perhaps TRBD1 or TRBD2 (5 bases each). V lost 5 bases and J 0 bases, leaving 13 bases between the germline ends. The CDR3 sequence is 16 residues long. Germline V CDR1 and CDR2: LGHNA, YSLEER. The CDR3 here is CASSYTGGSNTGELFF. CDR3 nucleotide sequence: TGCGCCAGCAGCTATACAGGAGGATCGAACACCGGGGAGCTGTTTTTT.

This clonotype was counted between two and nine times. The rearrangement joins TRBV19 to TRBJ1-5; D is uncertain. The CDR3 consists of 14 residues. Trimming shortened V by 3 bases and J by 3 bases, and 9 bases separated the two germline ends. CDR1 and CDR2 from the germline V gene are LNHDA and SQIVND (reference sequence). In nucleotides, the CDR3 is TGTGCCAGTAGTATTAACACTATCAATCAGCCCCAGCATTTT. The encoded protein is CASSINTINQPQHF.

This clonotype was counted a few times. The genes are TRBV6-2 or TRBV6-3 and TRBJ2-1; 11 nucleotides agree with TRBD2. J gave up 12 bases and V 5 bases, and 9 bases lay outside the gene matches. CDR3 length equals 14 residues. Germline CDR1 MNHEY, CDR2 SVGEGT. The CDR3 DNA reads TGTGCCAGCAGTGATCCGGGACTAGCGGCAGGGCAGTTCTTC. Translation gives CASSDPGLAAGQFF.

This clonotype was seen at least ten times. V and J are TRBV5-6 and TRBJ2-1; weak D call: TRBD1 (6 bases). The CDR3 loop spans 17 amino acids. Trimming pared 1 base from V and 0 bases from J, leaving 14 bases between. Germline V gene data show CDR1 as SGHDT and CDR2 as YYEEEE. The CDR3 here is CASSLRFRTDSYNEQFF. The CDR3 DNA sequence: TGTGCCAGCAGCTTGAGATTTCGGACAGACTCCTACAATGAGCAGTTCTTC.

This clonotype was recorded a few times. The V call is TRBV27, the J call TRBJ2-1; TRBD2 matches at 8 bases. V lost 5 bases and J lost 8; bases outside the gene matches: 11. The germline gives CDR1 MNHEY, CDR2 SMNVEV (reference sequence). The CDR3 has 15 amino acids. CDR3 in amino acids: CASSPLGTRSDEQFF. CDR3 bases: TGTGCCAGCAGTCCCCTCGGGACTAGATCTGATGAGCAGTTCTTC.

This clonotype was counted between two and nine times. This sequence joins TRBV7-9 and TRBJ1-1; D is unresolved. There are 11 residues in the CDR3. V dropped 8 bases and J dropped 7 bases, with 11 bases sitting between them. Germline V lookup: CDR1 SEHNR, CDR2 FQNEAQ (reference sequence). The CDR3 region has the DNA TGTGCCAGCCGGTTGGAGGGTGAAGCTTTCTTT. Translated, it gives CASRLEGEAFF. Combining the CDR3 with reference TRBV7-9 and TRBJ1-1 gives the whole variable domain DTGVSQNPRHKITKRGQNVTFRCDPISEHNRLYWYRQTLGQGPEFLTYFQNEAQLEKSRLLSDRFSAERPKGSFSTLEIQRTEQGDSAMYLCASRLEGEAFFGQGTRLTVV.

This clonotype came up a few times. The chain is built from TRBV20-1 and TRBJ1-6, with 9 nucleotides matching TRBD1. Per germline, CDR1 DFQATT and CDR2 SNEGSKA (reference sequence). The V segment lost 3 bases and the J segment 15 bases; nucleotides outside the gene matches: 9. This CDR3 is 13 amino acids long. The CDR3 spells CSARGQGLSLLHF. Here the CDR3 DNA reads TGCAGTGCTAGGGGACAGGGATTGTCTCTCCTCCACTTT.

V is TRBV7-9 and J is TRBJ2-4, with 9 nucleotides matching TRBD1. The CDR3 runs to 14 residues. The ends lost 1 base at V and 7 bases at J; junction bases unmatched: 2. CDR1 is SEHNR and CDR2 is FQNEAQ in the germline V gene (reference sequence). Here the CDR3 reads CASSLGGTGNIQYF. The DNA for the CDR3 is TGTGCCAGCAGCTTAGGCGGGACAGGGAACATTCAGTACTTC. Filled out from reference TRBV7-9 and TRBJ2-4, the complete variable domain reads DTGVSQNPRHKITKRGQNVTFRCDPISEHNRLYWYRQTLGQGPEFLTYFQNEAQLEKSRLLSDRFSAERPKGSFSTLEIQRTEQGDSAMYLCASSLGGTGNIQYFGAGTRLSVL.

This clonotype has at least ten counts. The chain couples TRBV5-1 to TRBJ1-3; no reliable D call. Germline V gene data show CDR1 as SGHRS and CDR2 as YFSETQ. V was clipped by 4 bases and J by 3 bases, with 14 bases between them. The CDR3 spans 15 residues. The CDR3 DNA is TGCGCCAGCAGCCCCTTAGGCACAGTTGGAAACACCATATATTTT. Protein: CASSPLGTVGNTIYF. The full variable domain, its missing parts supplied by reference TRBV5-1 and TRBJ1-3, is KAGVTQTPRYLIKTRGQQVTLSCSPISGHRSVSWYQQTPGQGLQFLFEYFSETQRNKGNFPGRFSGRQFSNSRSEMNVSTLELGDSALYLCASSPLGTVGNTIYFGEGSWLTVV.

The V and J genes are TRBV27 and TRBJ2-3; D might be TRBD2 (7 bases). The V gene's germline CDR1 is MNHEY and CDR2 SMNVEV (reference sequence). The CDR3 length is 15 residues. The V end was cut by 2 bases, the J end by 4 bases, with 13 bases between. CDR3 region: CASSLVGGAPDTQYF. The DNA for the CDR3 is TGTGCCAGCAGTTTAGTGGGGGGGGCCCCAGATACGCAGTATTTT.

The table lists this clonotype with a few counts. The rearrangement joins TRBV7-9 to TRBJ2-2; no definite D call. CDR1 is SEHNR and CDR2 is FQNEAQ in the germline V gene (reference sequence). This CDR3 has 11 residues. The V gene lost 6 bases and the J gene lost 6 bases, with 5 bases spanning the gap. The CDR3: CASSRAGELFF. In DNA form, the CDR3 reads TGTGCCAGCAGTCGCGCCGGGGAGCTGTTTTTT.

The gene calls are TRBV29-1 and TRBJ1-2; no firm D call. V dropped 4 bases and J dropped 6 bases, with 12 bases sitting between them. CDR1 SQVTM and CDR2 ANQGSEA come from the germline V gene. CDR3 size: 12 residues. The CDR3 region has the DNA TGCAGCGTTGCGACCCTTAGAGATGGCTACACCTTC. Translation gives CSVATLRDGYTF.